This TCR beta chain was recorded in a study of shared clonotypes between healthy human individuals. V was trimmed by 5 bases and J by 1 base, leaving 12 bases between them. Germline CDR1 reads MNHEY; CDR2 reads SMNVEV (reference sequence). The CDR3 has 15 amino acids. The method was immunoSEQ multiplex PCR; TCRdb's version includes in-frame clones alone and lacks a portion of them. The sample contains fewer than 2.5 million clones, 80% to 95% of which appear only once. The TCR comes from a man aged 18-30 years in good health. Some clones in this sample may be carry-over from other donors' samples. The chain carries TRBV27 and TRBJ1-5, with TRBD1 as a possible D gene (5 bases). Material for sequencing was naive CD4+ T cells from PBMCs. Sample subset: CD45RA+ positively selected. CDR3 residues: CASSAYDRSNQPQHF. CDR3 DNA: TGTGCCAGCAGTGCCTATGACAGAAGCAATCAGCCCCAGCATTTT.